This T cell receptor (beta chain) derives from a study of blood T cell repertoires in COVID-19. For the study at large: The United States, Italy and Spain provided the acute and convalescent COVID-19 samples. Sources were T cells, B-cell-depleted T cells, or PBMCs; the material itself was cDNA or gDNA.

Per the authors' pipeline: Using reference gene primer amplification, nucleated cell counts were estimated. Generated by immunoSEQ multiplex PCR, the TCRdb table keeps only in-frame clones and is missing some. From that table come the V and J calls and clone size; the DNA was used to work out D and trimming. The sample has more than 250,000 clones, 88% seen once. This CDR3 is built from 16 residues. Germline V lookup: CDR1 SGDLS, CDR2 YYNGEE. J was trimmed by 6 bases and V by 4 bases; bases with no gene match: 12. The chain employs TRBV9 and TRBJ2-1, with TRBD2 identical over 8 bases. The sequence was obtained from a human donor in a cohort sampled during active COVID-19. Sequenced material: peripheral blood. The CDR3 reads CASSSAAGGITNEQFF. The CDR3 DNA follows: TGTGCCAGCAGCTCGGCGGCGGGAGGTATTACCAATGAGCAGTTCTTC.